This T cell receptor beta chain was sequenced for a study of T cell repertoires in cytomegalovirus infection. Notes on this clonotype: Its target is unknown.

TCRdb passed the reads through MiXCR, listing each CDR3 protein once. This sample carries 650,000 to 900,000 distinct CDR3 sequences, roughly 33% of them seen once, and the ten largest clones take around 12%. CDR1 MNHEY and CDR2 SMNVEV come from the germline V gene (reference sequence). J was trimmed by 3 bases and V by 6 bases; bases with no gene match: 5. The CDR3 covers 14 residues. Broader study findings: There were carriers of CMV plus the relevant HLA, and cumulative public TCR beta family frequency identified them.

This material consisted of cultured CD8+ T cells from PBMCs, taken from culture after CMV antigen stimulation. This receptor was obtained from a human donor in good health (CMV status not recorded). Some clones in this sample may be carry-over from other donors' samples. This rearrangement joins TRBV27 to TRBJ2-5; 9 positions match TRBD2. CDR3 nucleotide sequence: TGTGCCAGCAGGACTAGCGGCAGGAAAGAGACCCAGTACTTC. It codes for CASRTSGRKETQYF.